One and the same sample provided the 13 T cell receptor beta chains below, sequenced in a study of CD4 T cells in relation to SARS-CoV-2 and coronaviruses (dated by TCRdb to the early 2020s). The library was prepared using the immunoSEQ multiplex PCR assay. TCRdb retrieved this table from immuneACCESS and kept in-frame rearrangements only. Not all clones are present; in checked studies, unresolved V genes account for under half, and no reason is known for the remainder. This sample holds about 25,000 clones; roughly four fifths were observed only once. The ten largest clonotypes hold 20% to 25% of the sample. CD4+ T cells from unexposed donors were collected before the COVID-19 pandemic (2011-2018). After around ten days of culture, CD4+ T cells were isolated with the EasySep CD4+ T cell isolation kit. These TCRs are of unknown antigen specificity. The material sequenced was CD4+ T cells from PBMCs, cultured in vitro. These receptors came from a human donor in good health.

The CDR3 nucleotides are TGCGCCAGCAGCTTGAAGCTAGCGGGGGGCTCGAACACCGGGGAGCTGTTTTTT. Residues: CASSLKLAGGSNTGELFF. The chain has TRBV5-1 and TRBJ2-2; 11 nucleotides align to TRBD2. The CDR3 has 18 amino acids. Trimming removed 1 base from V and 0 bases from J; junction bases left unmatched: 5. Looked up from germline, CDR1 is SGHRS and CDR2 is YFSETQ.

The chain recombines TRBV29-1 with TRBJ2-5; tentatively, D is TRBD1 (6 bases). This CDR3 is built from 13 residues. Per the germline V gene, CDR1 is SQVTM and CDR2 is ANQGSEA. V lost 3 bases and J lost 5, with 13 bases in between. CDR3 in DNA: TGCAGCGTTGAGCGGGCAGGGGACGAGACCCAGTACTTC. Translated, it gives CSVERAGDETQYF.

This sequence joins TRBV4-3 and TRBJ2-3; 8 bases agree with TRBD2. Trimming cost V 0 bases and J 1 base; bases outside gene matches: 0. The length of the CDR3 is 15 residues. CDR1 and CDR2 from the germline V gene are LGHNA and YSLEER. The CDR3 is CASSQELAGTDTQYF. CDR3 in DNA: TGCGCCAGCAGCCAAGAACTAGCGGGCACAGATACGCAGTATTTT.

The chain is built from TRBV10-3 and TRBJ1-1; TRBD1 matches 8 bases. Germline V lookup: CDR1 ENHRY, CDR2 SYGVKD. V was pared by 7 bases and J by 4 bases, with 5 bases of the junction left unmatched. This CDR3 has 13 residues. The DNA of the CDR3 is TGTGCCATCAATACAGGGGGTGGCACTGAAGCTTTCTTT. The encoded protein is CAINTGGGTEAFF.

The chain uses TRBV6-2 or TRBV6-3 and TRBJ2-5; D ambiguous. The CDR3 is 15 residues long. The germline V gene encodes CDR1 MNHEY and CDR2 SVGEGT. Trimming left V 4 bases short and J 1 base short, with 13 bases between. Here the CDR3 reads CASSSWRLIQETQYF. In nucleotides, the CDR3 is TGTGCCAGCAGTTCATGGCGGCTCATCCAAGAGACCCAGTACTTC.

The chain carries TRBV6-5 and TRBJ2-7, with D possibly being TRBD1 (6 bases). From germline, CDR1 is MNHEY and CDR2 SVGAGI. The CDR3 runs to 13 residues. V shed 2 bases and J shed 3 bases, with 8 bases lying between them. The CDR3 bases are TGTGCCAGCAGTTACGACAGGTACTACGAGCAGTACTTC. Residues: CASSYDRYYEQYF.

This sequence joins TRBV7-7 and TRBJ1-1; D not certain. The V and J ends lost 5 bases and 1 base respectively, with 8 bases between them. The CDR3 sequence is 13 residues long. Germline V gene sequence: CDR1 SSHAT, CDR2 FNYEAQ (reference sequence). The CDR3 loop reads CASSTDPNTEAFF. DNA of the CDR3: TGTGCCAGCAGCACAGACCCGAACACTGAAGCTTTCTTT.

This clone turned up a few times. The rearrangement links TRBV6-5 to TRBJ1-1, with 7 bases aligning to TRBD1. CDR1 is MNHEY and CDR2 is SVGAGI in the germline V gene. This CDR3 region has 15 residues. V gave up 6 bases and J gave up 3 bases; unmatched junction bases: 10. CDR3 loop: CASRADYRGDTEAFF. DNA of the CDR3: TGTGCCAGCAGGGCAGATTACAGGGGAGACACTGAAGCTTTCTTT.

V usage is TRBV3-1 (or the pseudogene TRBV3-2) and J usage is TRBJ1-3; tentatively, D is TRBD1 (5 bases). V dropped 4 bases and J dropped 0 bases, with 10 bases sitting between them. The CDR3 runs 15 residues. CDR1 and CDR2 from the germline V gene are LGHDT and YNNKEL (reference sequence). CDR3 nucleotides: TGTGCCAGCAGCCGGACGACAGACTCTGGAAACACCATATATTTT. It encodes CASSRTTDSGNTIYF.

The V call is TRBV29-1, the J call TRBJ2-1; the D call may be TRBD1 or TRBD2 (5 bases each). V was trimmed by 4 bases and J by 1 base, leaving 17 bases between them. Germline values: CDR1 SQVTM, CDR2 ANQGSEA. The CDR3 is made up of 16 amino acids. This CDR3 reads CSVVGVSADSYNEQFF. The CDR3 nucleotides read TGCAGCGTTGTGGGGGTTTCGGCGGATTCCTACAATGAGCAGTTCTTC.

This clone has more than one count but fewer than ten. The chain joins TRBV6-6 to TRBJ1-2; D gene ambiguous. The V gene lost 6 bases and the J gene lost 6 bases, with 17 bases spanning the gap. Germline V gene lookup returns CDR1 MNHNY and CDR2 SVGAGI (reference sequence). The CDR3 loop spans 14 amino acids. This chain's CDR3 is CASSKEGLWNGYTF. The CDR3 DNA reads TGTGCCAGCAGCAAAGAAGGGCTGTGGAATGGCTACACCTTC.

The rearrangement uses TRBV7-2 and TRBJ2-5, with no clear D. The CDR3 length is 13 residues. CDR1 and CDR2 from the germline V gene are SGHTA and FQGNSA. V was pared by 0 bases and J by 1 base, with 3 bases between. CDR3 amino acids: CASSLAFQETQYF. The CDR3 DNA sequence: TGTGCCAGCAGCTTAGCATTCCAAGAGACCCAGTACTTC. Drawing the rest from reference TRBV7-2 and TRBJ2-5, the complete variable domain is GAGVSQSPSNKVTEKGKDVELRCDPISGHTALYWYRQSLGQGLEFLIYFQGNSAPDKSGLPSDRFSAERTGGSVSTLTIQRTQQEDSAVYLCASSLAFQETQYFGPGTRLLVL.

The V and J genes are TRBV7-9 and TRBJ1-1, with 7 bases identical to TRBD1. The CDR3 runs to 15 residues. Germline lookup yields CDR1 SEHNR and CDR2 FQNEAQ (reference sequence). Unmatched junction bases numbered 7, after V lost 5 bases and J lost 1 base. The chain's CDR3 is CASSQRQGRNTEAFF. The CDR3 nucleotides are TGTGCCAGCAGCCAACGACAGGGCCGGAACACTGAAGCTTTCTTT.